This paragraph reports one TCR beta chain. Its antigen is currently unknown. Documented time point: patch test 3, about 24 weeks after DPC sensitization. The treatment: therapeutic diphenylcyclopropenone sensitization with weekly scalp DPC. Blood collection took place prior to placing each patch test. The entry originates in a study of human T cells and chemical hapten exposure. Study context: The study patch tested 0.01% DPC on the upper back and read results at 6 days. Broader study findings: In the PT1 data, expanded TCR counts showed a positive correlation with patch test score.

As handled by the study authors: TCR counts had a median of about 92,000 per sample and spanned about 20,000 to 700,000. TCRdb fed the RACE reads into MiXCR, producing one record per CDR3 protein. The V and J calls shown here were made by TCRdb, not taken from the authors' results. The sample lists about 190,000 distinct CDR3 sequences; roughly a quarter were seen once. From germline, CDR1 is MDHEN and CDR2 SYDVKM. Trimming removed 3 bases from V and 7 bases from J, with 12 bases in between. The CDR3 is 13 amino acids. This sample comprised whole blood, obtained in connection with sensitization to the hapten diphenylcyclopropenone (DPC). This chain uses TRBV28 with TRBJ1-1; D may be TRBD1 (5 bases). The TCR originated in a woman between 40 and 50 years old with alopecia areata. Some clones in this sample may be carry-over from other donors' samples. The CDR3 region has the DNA TGTGCCAGCAGTTTGAATGTTAGGGGTGAAGCTTTCTTT. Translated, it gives CASSLNVRGEAFF.